This T cell receptor (beta chain) was obtained from a study of T cell changes during pregnancy in multiple sclerosis. Unmatched junction bases numbered 5, after V lost 1 base and J lost 0 bases. Germline CDR1 LNHDA, CDR2 SQIVND (reference sequence). This CDR3 has 16 residues. This table comes from immunoSEQ multiplex PCR, and its TCRdb copy is limited to in-frame clones, with some not included. The table shows roughly 40,000 clones, with 75% to 95% occurring only once. This material consisted of CD4+ T cells from peripheral blood mononuclear cells, taken in the third trimester of pregnancy. The sequence derives from a female donor with multiple sclerosis, enrolled in a pregnancy study. The chain carries TRBV19 and TRBJ1-1; 7 nucleotides match TRBD1. CDR3 DNA: TGTGCCAGTAGTATAGCGCCACAGGGGATGAACACTGAAGCTTTCTTT. Amino acid sequence: CASSIAPQGMNTEAFF.